This T cell receptor (beta chain) originates from a study of blood T cells in healthy people across ages. With a J-beta primer mix and a sample-barcoded 5' primer, a second PCR ran about 7 to 12 cycles. TCRdb redid the calling of the 5' RACE reads with MiXCR, one entry per CDR3 protein. The sample has some 890,000 distinct CDR3 sequences; roughly 29% are singletons. V dropped 3 bases and J dropped 2 bases, with 14 bases sitting between them. Germline V gene lookup returns CDR1 KGHDR and CDR2 SFDVKD. CDR3 length equals 16 residues. The draw of peripheral blood yielded approximately 10 milliliters from each donor. These data also formed part of another study, on T cells of mothers and their children. That report adds: Study donors consisted of a few healthy Caucasian mothers and their six children.

This chain uses TRBV24-1 with TRBJ2-3; D tentatively fits TRBD1 or TRBD2 (5 bases each). The sequenced material came from blood. The TCR sequence derives from a woman in her thirties or forties in good health. The CDR3 loop is CATSDPGTGTTDTQYF. CDR3 DNA sequence: TGTGCCACCAGTGATCCCGGGACGGGGACCACAGATACGCAGTATTTT.